These 11 T cell receptor beta chains were sequenced from one sample in a study of cytomegalovirus exposure and HLA in healthy donors. PCR was performed using 60 Vbeta and 13 Jbeta primers. Here immunoSEQ multiplex PCR was the method, and the copy in TCRdb shows in-frame clones only, minus some. The sample includes over 100,000 clones, roughly 79% of them seen just once. The sequenced sample consisted of PBMCs. Every receptor here comes from a woman between 40 and 50 years old in good health and CMV-seronegative.

V gene TRBV6-1 combines with J gene TRBJ1-1, with 9 bases aligning to TRBD1. This CDR3 is built from 15 residues. V lost 4 bases and J lost 5; bases outside the gene matches: 8. Germline V gene lookup returns CDR1 MNHNS and CDR2 SASEGT. CDR3 amino acids: CASSVKGTGRTEAFF. In nucleotides, the CDR3 is TGTGCCAGCAGTGTAAAAGGGACAGGGAGGACTGAAGCTTTCTTT.

This clone turned up a few times. This chain uses TRBV7-2 with TRBJ2-5; 8 bases match TRBD2. V shed 5 bases, J shed 2 bases, and the junction held 4 bases outside the gene matches. Per the germline V gene, CDR1 is SGHTA and CDR2 is FQGNSA. The CDR3 sequence is 14 residues long. CDR3 residues: CASSRGGIQETQYF. CDR3 DNA: TGTGCCAGCAGCCGGGGGGGGATTCAAGAGACCCAGTACTTC.

The chain has TRBV6-1 and TRBJ2-7; 9 bases line up with TRBD1. The CDR3 consists of 15 residues. V shed 7 bases and J 4 bases; nucleotides not matched to a gene: 11. CDR1 is MNHNS and CDR2 is SASEGT in the germline V gene. The CDR3 is CASKGPEQGAYEQYF. CDR3 nucleotide sequence: TGTGCCAGCAAAGGCCCCGAACAGGGGGCGTACGAGCAGTACTTC.

The chain has TRBV5-4 and TRBJ1-2; D is unclear. Germline CDR1 and CDR2: SGHNT and YYREEE (reference sequence). The germline V and J ends were trimmed by 4 bases and 2 bases, with 3 bases remaining between them. This CDR3 is 11 amino acids long. CDR3 sequence: CASSLNYGYTF. In DNA form, the CDR3 reads TGTGCCAGCAGCCTGAACTATGGCTACACCTTC.

The gene calls are TRBV6-5 and TRBJ2-7; 7 nucleotides line up with TRBD1. The germline V gene has CDR1 MNHEY and CDR2 SVGAGI. J lost 0 bases, V lost 6 bases, and 2 bases had no gene match. CDR3 size: 13 residues. The CDR3 nucleotides read TGTGCCAGCAGCCGACAGGGCTCCTACGAGCAGTACTTC. Its protein product is CASSRQGSYEQYF.

V and J are TRBV6-5 and TRBJ1-1; unclear D gene. V was clipped by 7 bases and J by 0 bases, with 12 bases between them. The CDR3 consists of 14 residues. The germline gives CDR1 MNHEY, CDR2 SVGAGI. The CDR3, as DNA: TGTGCCAGCAAACTGAGGGATCTGAACACTGAAGCTTTCTTT. It yields the protein CASKLRDLNTEAFF.

The chain combines TRBV11-2 with TRBJ1-2; D call uncertain. V lost 4 bases, J lost 7 bases, and 13 bases lay in between. Germline V lookup: CDR1 SGHAT, CDR2 FQNNGV. CDR3 length equals 13 residues. This CDR3 is CASSYRRELGYTF. DNA for the CDR3: TGTGCCAGCAGCTATAGGCGGGAACTTGGCTACACCTTC. Full variable domain (missing parts from reference TRBV11-2 and TRBJ1-2): EAGVAQSPRYKIIEKRQSVAFWCNPISGHATLYWYQQILGQGPKLLIQFQNNGVVDDSQLPKDRFSAERLKGVDSTLKIQPAKLEDSAVYLCASSYRRELGYTFGSGTRLTVV.

The chain couples TRBV19 to TRBJ2-7; a weak D match, TRBD1 (5 bases). CDR1 LNHDA and CDR2 SQIVND come from the germline V gene (reference sequence). Between the trimmed V and J ends, which lost 9 bases and 2 bases, there was a span of 17 bases. The CDR3 is 14 residues long. Written as DNA, the CDR3 is TGTGCCAGCGGCGACAGAGGCAAAACCTACGAGCAGTACTTC. Protein sequence: CASGDRGKTYEQYF. The whole variable domain, filled in from reference TRBV19 and TRBJ2-7, reads DGGITQSPKYLFRKEGQNVTLSCEQNLNHDAMYWYRQDPGQGLRLIYYSQIVNDFQKGDIAEGYSVSREKKESFPLTVTSAQKNPTAFYLCASGDRGKTYEQYFGPGTRLTVT.

V and J are TRBV5-1 and TRBJ2-1, with TRBD2 identical over 9 bases. The CDR3 is made up of 15 amino acids. Trimming removed 5 bases from V and 0 bases from J; junction bases left unmatched: 3. Germline values: CDR1 SGHRS, CDR2 YFSETQ. Written as DNA, the CDR3 is TGCGCCAGCAGAAATAGCGGGGGCTCCTACAATGAGCAGTTCTTC. This gives the protein CASRNSGGSYNEQFF.

CDR3 DNA sequence: TGTGCCAGCAGGAGTCCCAATCAGCCCCAGCATTTT. Translated: CASRSPNQPQHF. The rearrangement links TRBV28 to TRBJ1-5; D ambiguous. This CDR3 spans 12 amino acids. Germline V CDR1 and CDR2: MDHEN, SYDVKM. The germline V and J ends were trimmed by 6 bases and 3 bases, with 6 bases remaining between them.

V and J are TRBV4-2 and TRBJ2-2; 12 bases are a match to TRBD2. This CDR3 comprises 15 residues. The J segment lost 4 bases and the V segment lost 6 bases, leaving 3 bases of the junction unmatched. The V gene's germline CDR1 is LGHNA and CDR2 YNFKEQ. The DNA of the CDR3 is TGTGCCAGCAGACTAGCGGGGGGTGGCACCGGGGAGCTGTTTTTT. This encodes CASRLAGGGTGELFF.